Below, 21 T cell receptor beta chains from the same sample are listed, as sequenced in a study of OX40 agonist ivuxolimab in advanced cancers. Profiled with immunoSEQ multiplex PCR; TCRdb holds only in-frame clones, not every one. The sample has roughly 63,000 clones, roughly 87% seen once. Source: CD4+ or CD8+ T cells sorted from blood, taken in a trial of the OX40 agonist ivuxolimab. The source is an adult with an advanced solid tumor such as melanoma, head and neck, liver or kidney cancer.

The chain links TRBV19 to TRBJ2-1, with D perhaps being TRBD1 or TRBD2 (5 bases each). This CDR3 spans 15 amino acids. Between the trimmed V and J ends, which lost 0 bases and 2 bases, there was a span of 8 bases. CDR1 LNHDA and CDR2 SQIVND come from the germline V gene (reference sequence). The DNA of the CDR3 is TGTGCCAGTAGTATAGAACTAGGGGCCTACAATGAGCAGTTCTTC. This sequence encodes CASSIELGAYNEQFF.

The chain joins TRBV6-1 to TRBJ2-3; D not resolved. CDR1 is MNHNS and CDR2 is SASEGT in the germline V gene. This CDR3 spans 14 amino acids. Trimming pared 6 bases from V and 7 bases from J, leaving 17 bases between. The DNA for the CDR3 is TGTGCCAGCAGACTCCTTGGGTATGAGCATACGCAGTATTTT. This encodes CASRLLGYEHTQYF.

This clone has a handful of counts. This chain connects TRBV7-9 to TRBJ2-4; unclear D gene. V was clipped by 5 bases and J by 8 bases, with 10 bases between them. Germline lookup yields CDR1 SEHNR and CDR2 FQNEAQ (reference sequence). CDR3 size: 12 residues. CDR3 coding DNA: TGTGCCAGCAGCATGGCCAGTGACATTCAGTACTTC. Its protein product is CASSMASDIQYF.

CDR3 nucleotide sequence: TGTGCCAGCAGGGTAGACATCAACTATGGCTACACCTTC. It encodes CASRVDINYGYTF. The chain uses TRBV2 and TRBJ1-2; D is ambiguous. CDR1 is SNHLY, CDR2 FYNNEI, per germline. The CDR3 contains 13 residues. Trimming removed 6 bases from V and 2 bases from J, with 10 bases in between.

The chain uses TRBV30 and TRBJ1-3; no reliable D call. CDR3 size: 14 residues. Germline V gene data show CDR1 as GTSNPN and CDR2 as SVGIG (reference sequence). Trimming shortened V by 7 bases and J by 4 bases, and 17 bases separated the two germline ends. The CDR3 spells CASPLNTAGNTIYF. DNA of the CDR3: TGTGCCTCACCCCTAAACACGGCCGGAAACACCATATATTTT.

This clone was detected once. V is TRBV4-1 and J is TRBJ1-3, with a tentative D call TRBD1 (5 bases). The CDR3 consists of 17 residues. CDR1 MGHRA and CDR2 YSYEKL come from the germline V gene. The V end lost 2 bases, the J end lost 2 bases, and 16 bases lay between the germline ends. The CDR3 here is CASSQRLIGEAGNTIYF. The CDR3 bases are TGCGCCAGCAGCCAAAGGCTTATAGGGGAAGCTGGAAACACCATATATTTT.

Only one count was recorded for this clone. V gene TRBV7-2 combines with J gene TRBJ2-5; TRBD2 aligns across 7 bases. Trimming removed 5 bases from V and 5 bases from J; junction bases left unmatched: 8. Germline lookup yields CDR1 SGHTA and CDR2 FQGNSA. The CDR3 is 14 amino acids. The CDR3 bases are TGTGCCAGCAGCGGGGGAGCGGGGCATGAGACCCAGTACTTC. Translation: CASSGGAGHETQYF.

This clone was recorded once. V is TRBV6-5 and J is TRBJ1-6; 10 bases fit TRBD1. Germline CDR1 and CDR2: MNHEY and SVGAGI. The length of the CDR3 is 16 residues. V gave up 0 bases and J gave up 13 bases; unmatched junction bases: 9. CDR3 region: CASSYSLTGGDFPLHF. CDR3 coding DNA: TGTGCCAGCAGTTACTCCCTGACAGGGGGCGATTTTCCCCTCCACTTT.

The chain couples TRBV28 to TRBJ1-1; 7 nucleotides line up with TRBD1. V shed 3 bases, J shed 6 bases, and the junction held 10 bases outside the gene matches. Germline V gene data show CDR1 as MDHEN and CDR2 as SYDVKM. The CDR3 extends over 15 amino acids. The CDR3 DNA reads as TGTGCCAGCAGTTTTTTAGGGGGCCGTCGCGCTGAAGCTTTCTTT. Protein: CASSFLGGRRAEAFF.

The V and J genes are TRBV7-2 and TRBJ1-5; TRBD1 is a possible D gene (5 bases). Trimming took 7 bases from V and 3 from J, leaving 13 bases between them. This CDR3 region has 14 residues. Per germline, CDR1 SGHTA and CDR2 FQGNSA. CDR3 sequence: CASNPGGSNQPQHF. The CDR3 DNA sequence: TGTGCCAGCAATCCGGGGGGTTCCAATCAGCCCCAGCATTTT. Full variable domain (missing parts from reference TRBV7-2 and TRBJ1-5): GAGVSQSPSNKVTEKGKDVELRCDPISGHTALYWYRQSLGQGLEFLIYFQGNSAPDKSGLPSDRFSAERTGGSVSTLTIQRTQQEDSAVYLCASNPGGSNQPQHFGDGTRLSIL.

This clone was found once. The gene calls are TRBV7-2 and TRBJ2-3; D gene uncertain. Germline CDR1 reads SGHTA; CDR2 reads FQGNSA. The CDR3 has 12 amino acids. The V end was cut by 8 bases, the J end by 0 bases, with 6 bases between. The CDR3 DNA reads TGTGCCAGCGGATTTAGCACAGATACGCAGTATTTT. This encodes CASGFSTDTQYF.

This clone has a single count. The CDR3, as DNA: TGCGCCAGCAGATTTTTAAGGGACTTAAGCTCTGGAAACACCATATATTTT. Translation: CASRFLRDLSSGNTIYF. This chain links TRBV5-1 with TRBJ1-3; D may be TRBD1 (5 bases). With 5 bases removed from V and 0 bases from J, the gap between germline ends came to 18 bases. This CDR3 has 17 residues. Germline lookup yields CDR1 SGHRS and CDR2 YFSETQ.

The J gene is TRBJ2-5, the V gene TRBV11-2, with TRBD1 matching over 7 bases. V was pared by 3 bases and J by 5 bases, with 9 bases of the junction left unmatched. This CDR3 is built from 15 residues. The germline CDR1 and CDR2 sequences are SGHAT and FQNNGV. The CDR3 region is CASSFRDSYLETQYF. The CDR3 DNA sequence: TGTGCCAGCAGCTTCCGGGACAGTTACTTGGAGACCCAGTACTTC.

With respect to this clone: At the DNA level, this CDR3 is encoded by other sequences in the same sample as well. The chain is built from TRBV18 and TRBJ2-7; D may be TRBD2 (5 bases). CDR3 length: 13 residues. V was clipped by 6 bases and J by 1 base, with 10 bases between them. The germline CDR1 and CDR2 sequences are KGHSH and LQKENI. The CDR3 protein is CASSPGSSYEQYF. In nucleotides, the CDR3 is TGTGCCAGCTCGCCGGGGTCGTCCTACGAGCAGTACTTC.

The chain has TRBV19 and TRBJ2-7; D gene unclear. The CDR3 length is 17 residues. The germline V gene has CDR1 LNHDA and CDR2 SQIVND (reference sequence). V shed 5 bases and J shed 0 bases, with 20 bases lying between them. As DNA, the CDR3 is TGTGCCAGTAGTGGACGCCTACTCAGAACTTTCTCCTACGAGCAGTACTTC. Translated: CASSGRLLRTFSYEQYF.

The rearrangement uses TRBV6-5 and TRBJ1-1; no clear D gene. V was cut by 4 bases and J by 0 bases, with 12 bases left in between. There are 15 residues in the CDR3. Germline values: CDR1 MNHEY, CDR2 SVGAGI. The DNA for the CDR3 is TGTGCCAGCAGTTTACTTCACTACTTGAACACTGAAGCTTTCTTT. Translated, it gives CASSLLHYLNTEAFF.

This sequence joins TRBV5-4 and TRBJ2-5, with a tentative D call TRBD1 (6 bases). The CDR3 length is 13 residues. The V and J ends lost 7 bases and 4 bases respectively, with 14 bases between them. Germline assignment: CDR1 SGHNT and CDR2 YYREEE (reference sequence). The CDR3 sequence: CASGKQGPETQYF. The CDR3, as DNA: TGTGCCAGCGGGAAACAGGGTCCAGAGACCCAGTACTTC.

The chain recombines TRBV30 with TRBJ2-1; TRBD1 might be the D (6 bases). V dropped 2 bases and J dropped 15 bases, with 17 bases sitting between them. The CDR3 runs to 12 residues. Germline CDR1 and CDR2: GTSNPN and SVGIG (reference sequence). The CDR3 DNA is TGTGCCTGGAGTTTCCTAACAGGGATTCGGTTCTTC. Protein: CAWSFLTGIRFF.

This chain joins TRBV14 and TRBJ2-5; TRBD2 aligns across 7 bases. CDR1 is SGHDN and CDR2 is FVKESK in the germline V gene. J gave up 5 bases and V 4 bases, and 7 bases lay outside the gene matches. CDR3 length: 14 amino acids. This CDR3 reads CASSPWGGAETQYF. In DNA form, the CDR3 reads TGTGCCAGCAGCCCCTGGGGGGGTGCGGAGACCCAGTACTTC.

V and J are TRBV10-3 and TRBJ2-5, with TRBD1 matching 9 bases. This CDR3 region has 14 residues. With V trimmed by 6 bases and J by 5 bases, 7 bases remained unmatched. Germline V gene sequence: CDR1 ENHRY, CDR2 SYGVKD. CDR3 amino acids: CAIRMGQGTETQYF. Written as DNA, the CDR3 is TGTGCCATCAGGATGGGACAGGGCACGGAGACCCAGTACTTC.

This sequence joins TRBV14 and TRBJ1-1; D call uncertain. V dropped 6 bases and J dropped 0 bases, with 5 bases sitting between them. The CDR3 loop spans 12 amino acids. Germline-derived CDR1 and CDR2 are SGHDN and FVKESK. The CDR3 DNA sequence: TGTGCCAGCAGGCGAATGAACACTGAAGCTTTCTTT. It yields the protein CASRRMNTEAFF. Complete variable domain (other parts from reference TRBV14 and TRBJ1-1): EAGVTQFPSHSVIEKGQTVTLRCDPISGHDNLYWYRRVMGKEIKFLLHFVKESKQDESGMPNNRFLAERTGGTYSTLKVQPAELEDSGVYFCASRRMNTEAFFGQGTRLTVV.